This T cell receptor (beta chain) came from a study of blood T cell repertoires in COVID-19. This clone was counted once. In the original analysis: Using reference gene primer amplification, nucleated cell counts were estimated. Assay used: immunoSEQ multiplex PCR; TCRdb lists only in-frame clones, some missing. The V and J calls and clone size come from that table; D and trimming were worked out from the DNA. This sample has 200,000 to 250,000 clones, with around 90% found just once. Participant reports of clinical history set cohort assignment. The CDR3 is 16 residues long. Germline V gene sequence: CDR1 KGHDR, CDR2 SFDVKD. Trimming took 4 bases from V and 5 from J; bases not matched to a gene: 4.

The source of this sequence is a woman aged 45 to 65 who had recovered from COVID-19. Material: PBMCs or T cells enriched from blood (not recorded which). This chain connects TRBV24-1 to TRBJ2-2; 12 bases are a match to TRBD1. Here the CDR3 reads CATSDSGQGATGELFF. The DNA of the CDR3 is TGTGCCACCAGTGACTCGGGACAGGGGGCGACCGGGGAGCTGTTTTTT.